This T cell receptor beta chain was retrieved from a study of identical twins. The study's findings and limits: Models came in too low on out-of-frame TCR alpha sharing in monozygotic twins.

As for this clonotype: Its antigen is unidentified.

TCRdb reprocessed the 5' RACE reads via MiXCR and lists one record per CDR3 protein. The table records around 960,000 distinct CDR3 sequences, roughly an eighth of them present only once. Germline V gene data show CDR1 as LGHDT and CDR2 as YNNKEL (reference sequence). This CDR3 comprises 14 residues. V lost 5 bases, J lost 7 bases, and 7 bases stayed unmatched. Another study also made use of these data, one on yellow fever vaccine responses in identical twins.

Sequences were obtained from PBMCs. This TCR was sampled from a woman aged 18-35 years in good health. This chain links TRBV3-1 with TRBJ1-4; 7 bases are a match to TRBD1. The CDR3 sequence: CASSETGFVEKLFF. CDR3 bases: TGTGCCAGCAGCGAGACAGGGTTCGTTGAAAAACTGTTTTTT.